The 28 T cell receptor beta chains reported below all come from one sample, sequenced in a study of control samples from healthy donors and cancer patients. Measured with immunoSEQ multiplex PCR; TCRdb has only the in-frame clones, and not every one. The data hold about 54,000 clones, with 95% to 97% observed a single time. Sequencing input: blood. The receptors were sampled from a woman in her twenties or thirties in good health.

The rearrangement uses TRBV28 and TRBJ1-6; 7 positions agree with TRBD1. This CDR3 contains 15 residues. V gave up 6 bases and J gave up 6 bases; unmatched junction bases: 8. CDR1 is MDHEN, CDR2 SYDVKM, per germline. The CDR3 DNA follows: TGTGCCAGCAGCCCACAGGGGCTGGGTAATTCACCCCTCCACTTT. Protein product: CASSPQGLGNSPLHF.

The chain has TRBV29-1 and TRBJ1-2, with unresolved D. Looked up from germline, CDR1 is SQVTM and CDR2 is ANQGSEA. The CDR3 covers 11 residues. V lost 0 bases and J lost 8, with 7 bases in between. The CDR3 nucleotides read TGCAGCGTTGAAGATCCGGGGGGCTACACCTTC. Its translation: CSVEDPGGYTF.

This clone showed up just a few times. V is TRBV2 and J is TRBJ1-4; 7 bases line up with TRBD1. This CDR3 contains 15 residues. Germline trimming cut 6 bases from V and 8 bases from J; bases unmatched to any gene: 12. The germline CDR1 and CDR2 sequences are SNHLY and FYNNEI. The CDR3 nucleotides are TGTGCCAGCAGCAAAATACAGGGGCCAGGAGAAAAACTGTTTTTT. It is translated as CASSKIQGPGEKLFF.

The CDR3 is CASSPTGIYEQYF. In DNA, the CDR3 is TGTGCCAGTTCCCCAACAGGTATCTACGAGCAGTACTTC. The chain links TRBV6-5 to TRBJ2-7; maybe TRBD1 (5 bases). The CDR3 spans 13 residues. Between the trimmed V and J ends, which lost 9 bases and 3 bases, there was a span of 15 bases. CDR1 is MNHEY, CDR2 SVGAGI, per germline.

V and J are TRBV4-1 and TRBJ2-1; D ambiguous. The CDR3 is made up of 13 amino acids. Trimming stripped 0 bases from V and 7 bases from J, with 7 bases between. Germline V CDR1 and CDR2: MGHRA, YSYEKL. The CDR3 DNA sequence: TGCGCCAGCAGCCAAGATGCGTATAATGAGCAGTTCTTC. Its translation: CASSQDAYNEQFF.

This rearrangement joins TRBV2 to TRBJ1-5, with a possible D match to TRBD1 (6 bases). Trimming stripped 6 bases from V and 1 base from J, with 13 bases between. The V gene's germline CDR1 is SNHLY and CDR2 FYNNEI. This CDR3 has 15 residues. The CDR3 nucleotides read TGTGCCAGCAGCTGGGGGCAGGGAAGCAATCAGCCCCAGCATTTT. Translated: CASSWGQGSNQPQHF. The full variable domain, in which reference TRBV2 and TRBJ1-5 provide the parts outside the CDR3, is EPEVTQTPSHQVTQMGQEVILRCVPISNHLYFYWYRQILGQKVEFLVSFYNNEISEKSEIFDDQFSVERPDGSNFTLKIRSTKLEDSAMYFCASSWGQGSNQPQHFGDGTRLSIL.

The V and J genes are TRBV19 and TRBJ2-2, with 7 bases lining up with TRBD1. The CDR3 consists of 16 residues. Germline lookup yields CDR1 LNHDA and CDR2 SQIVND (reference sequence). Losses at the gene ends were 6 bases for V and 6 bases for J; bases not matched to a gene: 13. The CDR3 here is CASSNFWTGLPGELFF. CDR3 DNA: TGTGCCAGTAGCAATTTCTGGACAGGACTGCCCGGGGAGCTGTTTTTT.

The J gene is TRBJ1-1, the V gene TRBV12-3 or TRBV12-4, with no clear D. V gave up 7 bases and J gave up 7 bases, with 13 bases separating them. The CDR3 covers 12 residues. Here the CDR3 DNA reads TGTGCCAGCACCTTGGGTAGCAGTGAAGCTTTCTTT. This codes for CASTLGSSEAFF.

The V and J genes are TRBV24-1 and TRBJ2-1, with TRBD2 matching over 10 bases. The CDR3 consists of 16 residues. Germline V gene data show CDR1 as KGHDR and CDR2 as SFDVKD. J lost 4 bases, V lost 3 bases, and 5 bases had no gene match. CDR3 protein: CATSDQAGGRYNEQFF. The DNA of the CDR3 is TGTGCCACCAGTGATCAAGCGGGAGGGCGTTACAATGAGCAGTTCTTC.

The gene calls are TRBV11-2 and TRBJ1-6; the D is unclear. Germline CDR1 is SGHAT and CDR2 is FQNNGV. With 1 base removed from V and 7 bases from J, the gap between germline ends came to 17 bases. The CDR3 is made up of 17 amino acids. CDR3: CASSLGLWGERNSPLHF. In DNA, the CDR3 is TGTGCCAGCAGCTTAGGATTGTGGGGAGAGCGGAATTCACCCCTCCACTTT.

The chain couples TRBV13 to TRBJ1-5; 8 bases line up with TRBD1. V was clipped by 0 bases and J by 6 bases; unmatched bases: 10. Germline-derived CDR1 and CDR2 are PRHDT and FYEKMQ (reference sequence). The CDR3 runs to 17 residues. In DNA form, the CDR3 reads TGTGCCAGCAGCTTAGGTGGGTCAGGGGGCTGGGTTCAGCCCCAGCATTTT. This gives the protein CASSLGGSGGWVQPQHF. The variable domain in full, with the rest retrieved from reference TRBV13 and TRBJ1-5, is AAGVIQSPRHLIKEKRETATLKCYPIPRHDTVYWYQQGPGQDPQFLISFYEKMQSDKGSIPDRFSAQQFSDYHSELNMSSLELGDSALYFCASSLGGSGGWVQPQHFGDGTRLSIL.

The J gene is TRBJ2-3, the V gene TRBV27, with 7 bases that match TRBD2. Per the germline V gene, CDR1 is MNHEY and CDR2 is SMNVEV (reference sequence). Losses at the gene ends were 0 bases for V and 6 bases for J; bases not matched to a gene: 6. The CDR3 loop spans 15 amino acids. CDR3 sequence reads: CASSLSSAGADTQYF. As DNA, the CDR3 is TGTGCCAGCAGTTTATCCTCTGCGGGAGCGGATACGCAGTATTTT.

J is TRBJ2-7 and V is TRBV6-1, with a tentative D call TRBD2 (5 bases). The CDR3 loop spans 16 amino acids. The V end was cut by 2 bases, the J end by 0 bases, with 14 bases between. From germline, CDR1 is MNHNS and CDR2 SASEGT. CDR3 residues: CASSESSTRASYEQYF. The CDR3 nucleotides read TGTGCCAGCAGTGAATCTTCTACTAGAGCCTCCTACGAGCAGTACTTC.

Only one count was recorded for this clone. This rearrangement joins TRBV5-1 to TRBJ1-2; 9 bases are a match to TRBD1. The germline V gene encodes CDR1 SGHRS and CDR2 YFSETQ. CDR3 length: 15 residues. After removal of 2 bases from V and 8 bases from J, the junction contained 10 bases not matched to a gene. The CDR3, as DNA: TGCGCCAGCAGCTTTGCCCCGGGACAGGGTAACGGCTACACCTTC. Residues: CASSFAPGQGNGYTF.

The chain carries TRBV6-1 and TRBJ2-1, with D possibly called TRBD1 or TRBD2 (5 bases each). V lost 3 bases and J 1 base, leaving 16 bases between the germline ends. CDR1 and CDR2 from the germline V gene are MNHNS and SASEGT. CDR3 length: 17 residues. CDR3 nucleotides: TGTGCCAGCAGTGAGGGACCCCGGACCAGTTCCTACAATGAGCAGTTCTTC. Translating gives CASSEGPRTSSYNEQFF.

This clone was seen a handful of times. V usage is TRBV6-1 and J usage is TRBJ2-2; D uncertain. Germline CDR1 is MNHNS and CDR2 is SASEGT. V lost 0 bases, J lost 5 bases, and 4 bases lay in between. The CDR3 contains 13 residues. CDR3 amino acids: CASSEAETGELFF. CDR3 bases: TGTGCCAGCAGTGAAGCCGAGACCGGGGAGCTGTTTTTT.

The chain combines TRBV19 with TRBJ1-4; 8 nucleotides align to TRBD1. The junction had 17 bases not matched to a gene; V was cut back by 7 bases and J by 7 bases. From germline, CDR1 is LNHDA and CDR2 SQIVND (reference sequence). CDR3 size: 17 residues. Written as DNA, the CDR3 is TGTGCCAGTACCACCTTCGGACAGGGAGCGGATAGTGAAAAACTGTTTTTT. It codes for CASTTFGQGADSEKLFF.

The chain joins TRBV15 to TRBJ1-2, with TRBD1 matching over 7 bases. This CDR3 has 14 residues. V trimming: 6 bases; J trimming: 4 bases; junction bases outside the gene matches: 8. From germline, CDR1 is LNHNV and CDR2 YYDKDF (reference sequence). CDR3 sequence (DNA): TGTGCCACCAGAACACAGGGGTGGGGCTATGGCTACACCTTC. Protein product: CATRTQGWGYGYTF.

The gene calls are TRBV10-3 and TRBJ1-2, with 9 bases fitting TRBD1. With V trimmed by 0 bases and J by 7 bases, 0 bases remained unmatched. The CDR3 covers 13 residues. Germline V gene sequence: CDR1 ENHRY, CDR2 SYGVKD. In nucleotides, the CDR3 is TGTGCCATCAGTGAGTCACAGGGGGCTGGCTACACCTTC. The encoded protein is CAISESQGAGYTF.

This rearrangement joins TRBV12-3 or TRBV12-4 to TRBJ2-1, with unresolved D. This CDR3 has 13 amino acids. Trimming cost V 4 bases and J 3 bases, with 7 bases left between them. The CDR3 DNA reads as TGTGCCAGCAGTTCGTACGGCTACAATGAGCAGTTCTTC. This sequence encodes CASSSYGYNEQFF.

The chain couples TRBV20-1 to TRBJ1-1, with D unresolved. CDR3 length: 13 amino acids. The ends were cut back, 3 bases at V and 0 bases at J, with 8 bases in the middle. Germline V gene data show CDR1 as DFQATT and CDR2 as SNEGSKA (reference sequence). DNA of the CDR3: TGCAGTGCTAGTTCTGGGATGAACACTGAAGCTTTCTTT. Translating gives CSASSGMNTEAFF.

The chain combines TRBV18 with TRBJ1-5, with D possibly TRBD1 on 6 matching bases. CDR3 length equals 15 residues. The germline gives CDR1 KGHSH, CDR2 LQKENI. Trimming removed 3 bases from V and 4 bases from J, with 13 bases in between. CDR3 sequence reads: CASSPATGTNQPQHF. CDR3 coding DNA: TGTGCCAGCTCACCCGCCACAGGGACTAATCAGCCCCAGCATTTT.

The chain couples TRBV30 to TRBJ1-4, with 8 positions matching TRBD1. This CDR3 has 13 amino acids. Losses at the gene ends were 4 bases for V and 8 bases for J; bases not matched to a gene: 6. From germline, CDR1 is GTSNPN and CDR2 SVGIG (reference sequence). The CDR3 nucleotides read TGTGCCTGGACCCAGGGGGCCTTGGAAAAACTGTTTTTT. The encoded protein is CAWTQGALEKLFF.

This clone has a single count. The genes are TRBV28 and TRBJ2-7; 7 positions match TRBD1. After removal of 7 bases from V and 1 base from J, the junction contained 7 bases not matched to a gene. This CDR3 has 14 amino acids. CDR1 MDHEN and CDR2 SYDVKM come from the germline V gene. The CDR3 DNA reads TGTGCCAGCACTCAGAGGGGGCTTTCCTACGAGCAGTACTTC. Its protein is CASTQRGLSYEQYF. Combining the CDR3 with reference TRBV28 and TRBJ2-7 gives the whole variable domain DVKVTQSSRYLVKRTGEKVFLECVQDMDHENMFWYRQDPGLGLRLIYFSYDVKMKEKGDIPEGYSVSREKKERFSLILESASTNQTSMYLCASTQRGLSYEQYFGPGTRLTVT.

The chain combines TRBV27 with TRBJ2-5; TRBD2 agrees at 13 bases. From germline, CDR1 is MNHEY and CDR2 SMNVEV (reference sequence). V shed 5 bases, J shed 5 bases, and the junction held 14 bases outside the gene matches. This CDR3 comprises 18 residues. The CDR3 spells CASSTLSTSGRRGETQYF. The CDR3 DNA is TGTGCCAGCAGTACTCTCTCGACTAGCGGGAGGAGGGGTGAGACCCAGTACTTC.

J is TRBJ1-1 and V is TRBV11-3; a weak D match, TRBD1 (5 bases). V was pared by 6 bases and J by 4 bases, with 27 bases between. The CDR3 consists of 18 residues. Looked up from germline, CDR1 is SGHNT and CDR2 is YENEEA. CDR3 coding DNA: TGTGCCAGCAGAAAAGGTCACCAAAGGGCGCGGGGGGGCACTGAAGCTTTCTTT. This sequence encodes CASRKGHQRARGGTEAFF.

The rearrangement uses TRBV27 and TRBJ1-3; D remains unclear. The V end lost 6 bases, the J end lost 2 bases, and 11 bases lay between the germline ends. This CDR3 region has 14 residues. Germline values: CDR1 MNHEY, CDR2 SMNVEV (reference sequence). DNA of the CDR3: TGTGCCAGCAGCCCACGTCAACCTGGAAACACCATATATTTT. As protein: CASSPRQPGNTIYF.

CDR3: CATRRTGNTGELFF. CDR3 sequence (DNA): TGTGCCACCAGGCGGACGGGTAACACCGGGGAGCTGTTTTTT. The V gene is TRBV15, the J gene TRBJ2-2; no firm D call. The CDR3 sequence is 14 residues long. Per the germline V gene, CDR1 is LNHNV and CDR2 is YYDKDF (reference sequence). V gave up 6 bases and J gave up 2 bases, with 10 bases separating them.